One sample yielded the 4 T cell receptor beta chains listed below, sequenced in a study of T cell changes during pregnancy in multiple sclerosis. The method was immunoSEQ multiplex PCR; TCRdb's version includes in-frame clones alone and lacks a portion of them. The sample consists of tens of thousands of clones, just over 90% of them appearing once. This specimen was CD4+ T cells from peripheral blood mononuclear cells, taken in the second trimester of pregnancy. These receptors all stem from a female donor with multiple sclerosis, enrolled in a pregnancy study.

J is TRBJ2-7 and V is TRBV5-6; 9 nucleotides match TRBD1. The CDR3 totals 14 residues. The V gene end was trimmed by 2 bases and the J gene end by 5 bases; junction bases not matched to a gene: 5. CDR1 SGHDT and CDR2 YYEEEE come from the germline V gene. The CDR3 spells CASSFRDRENEQYF. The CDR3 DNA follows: TGTGCCAGCAGCTTCCGGGACAGGGAGAACGAGCAGTACTTC.

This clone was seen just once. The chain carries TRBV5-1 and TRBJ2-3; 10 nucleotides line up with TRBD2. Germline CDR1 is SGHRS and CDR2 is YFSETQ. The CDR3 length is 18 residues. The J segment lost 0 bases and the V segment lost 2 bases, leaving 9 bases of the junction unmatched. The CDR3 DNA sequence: TGCGCCAGCAGCTTTGGGCTAGCGGGAGCAACGAGCACAGATACGCAGTATTTT. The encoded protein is CASSFGLAGATSTDTQYF.

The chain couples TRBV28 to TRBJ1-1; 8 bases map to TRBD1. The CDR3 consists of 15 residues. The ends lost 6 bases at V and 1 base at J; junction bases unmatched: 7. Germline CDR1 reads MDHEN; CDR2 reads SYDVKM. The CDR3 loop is CASRNRGKANTEAFF. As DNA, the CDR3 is TGTGCCAGCAGAAACAGGGGGAAGGCGAACACTGAAGCTTTCTTT.

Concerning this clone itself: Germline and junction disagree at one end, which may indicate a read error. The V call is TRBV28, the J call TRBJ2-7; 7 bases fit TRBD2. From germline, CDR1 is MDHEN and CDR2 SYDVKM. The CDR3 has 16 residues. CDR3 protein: CASSRDRGGRSNEQYF. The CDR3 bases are TGTGCCAGCAGCCGAGACCGGGGAGGGCGCTCCAACGAGCAGTACTTC.